The clone carrying this TCR beta chain has a count of ten or more. The antigen is not known. The CDR3 is 14 amino acids. J lost 5 bases, V lost 5 bases, and 7 bases had no gene match. Germline V lookup: CDR1 MNHNY, CDR2 SVGAGI (reference sequence). This sample was taken from a study of early T cells in non-severe SARS-CoV-2 infection. For the study at large: Sequencing targeted bulk RNA from unsorted whole blood, leaving chains unpaired.

Individual cDNA molecules were tagged with unique molecular identifiers. TCRdb re-analysed the 5' RACE reads in MiXCR, keeping a single row per CDR3 protein. This table has some 40,000 distinct CDR3 sequences, 5% to 6.5% appearing once. Points from the study as a whole: Anti-spike CD8 specificities were favored by VDJdb matching, whose results missed private and CD4 specificities.

The V call is TRBV6-6, the J call TRBJ2-3, with 7 nucleotides matching TRBD2. The TCR comes from an adult who was a healthcare worker with PCR-confirmed SARS-CoV-2 infection or an uninfected control (not recorded which). The sequenced sample was whole blood, obtained at baseline. CDR3 amino acids: CASSPRLAVDTQYF. The CDR3 nucleotides read TGTGCCAGCAGTCCCAGACTAGCAGTAGATACGCAGTATTTT.